The 21 T cell receptor beta chains given below trace back to one sample, sequenced in a study of cytomegalovirus exposure and HLA in healthy donors. The PCR had 60 Vbeta and 13 Jbeta primers. Profiling relied on immunoSEQ multiplex PCR, and the TCRdb table lists in-frame clones only, not all of them. The profile shows under 45,000 clones, around three quarters of them singletons. The sample taken for sequencing was PBMCs. The receptors shown here come from a man aged 30 to 45 in good health and CMV-seronegative.

CDR3 coding DNA: TGTGCCAGCAGCTTTCAGGGGGGCCTAGCCAAAAACATTCAGTACTTC. Translating it yields CASSFQGGLAKNIQYF. This sequence joins TRBV5-5 and TRBJ2-4, with D perhaps TRBD1 (7 bases). Germline loops: CDR1 SGHKS, CDR2 YYEKEE (reference sequence). V was shortened by 2 bases and J by 0 bases, with 12 bases between the two germline ends. The CDR3 covers 16 residues.

The chain joins TRBV7-9 to TRBJ2-7; 7 bases map to TRBD2. The CDR3 spans 15 residues. V lost 4 bases and J lost 1; bases outside the gene matches: 7. Germline-derived CDR1 and CDR2 are SEHNR and FQNEAQ (reference sequence). The CDR3 nucleotides are TGTGCCAGCAGCTCTACTAGCGAGGGATCCTACGAGCAGTACTTC. This sequence encodes CASSSTSEGSYEQYF.

This sequence joins TRBV2 and TRBJ2-4, with unresolved D. This CDR3 is 17 amino acids long. Per the germline V gene, CDR1 is SNHLY and CDR2 is FYNNEI. V gave up 3 bases and J gave up 3 bases, with 18 bases separating them. Here the CDR3 DNA reads TGTGCCAGCAGTGAGGAGAAAGGCGCGGTCGACAAAAACATTCAGTACTTC. It specifies CASSEEKGAVDKNIQYF.

This clone was counted a few times. The V and J genes are TRBV27 and TRBJ1-5, with D unclear. The CDR3 has 15 amino acids. V gave up 3 bases and J gave up 3 bases, with 12 bases separating them. Germline CDR1 and CDR2: MNHEY and SMNVEV (reference sequence). As DNA, the CDR3 is TGTGCCAGCAGTTTCACCGGGTCTTACAATCAGCCCCAGCATTTT. Translating it yields CASSFTGSYNQPQHF.

The chain has TRBV2 and TRBJ2-5, with 7 bases fitting TRBD2. The CDR3 contains 12 residues. Germline CDR1 reads SNHLY; CDR2 reads FYNNEI. V lost 7 bases, J lost 3 bases, and 2 bases stayed unmatched. As DNA, the CDR3 is TGTGCCAGCACCGGACTAGAAGAGACCCAGTACTTC. This gives the protein CASTGLEETQYF.

The rearrangement links TRBV28 to TRBJ2-3; 9 bases map to TRBD1. Trimming removed 6 bases from V and 0 bases from J; junction bases left unmatched: 10. The CDR3 totals 17 residues. Per the germline V gene, CDR1 is MDHEN and CDR2 is SYDVKM. CDR3 DNA sequence: TGTGCCAGCAGCTCCCCCCTAGGACAGGGGAGCACAGATACGCAGTATTTT. It specifies CASSSPLGQGSTDTQYF. The variable domain in full, with the rest retrieved from reference TRBV28 and TRBJ2-3, is DVKVTQSSRYLVKRTGEKVFLECVQDMDHENMFWYRQDPGLGLRLIYFSYDVKMKEKGDIPEGYSVSREKKERFSLILESASTNQTSMYLCASSSPLGQGSTDTQYFGPGTRLTVL.

The chain carries TRBV6-5 and TRBJ2-7; 11 nucleotides align to TRBD2. Germline CDR1 and CDR2: MNHEY and SVGAGI. This CDR3 contains 15 residues. Trimming at V came to 2 bases and at J to 1 base, leaving 1 base not matched to a gene. CDR3 bases: TGTGCCAGCAGTTACACTAGCGGGAGTTCCTACGAGCAGTACTTC. Translating gives CASSYTSGSSYEQYF.

This chain joins TRBV27 and TRBJ2-7; D remains unclear. Trimming took 5 bases from V and 5 from J, leaving 16 bases between them. The germline V gene encodes CDR1 MNHEY and CDR2 SMNVEV (reference sequence). CDR3 size: 14 residues. Here the CDR3 reads CASSGRVSDHEQYF. The DNA for the CDR3 is TGTGCCAGCAGTGGCCGGGTGTCTGACCACGAGCAGTACTTC.

The V gene is TRBV10-1, the J gene TRBJ2-3, with D tentatively TRBD1 (6 bases). This CDR3 comprises 17 residues. Germline V CDR1 and CDR2: WNHNN, SYGVQD (reference sequence). Between the trimmed V and J ends, which lost 4 bases and 3 bases, there was a span of 20 bases. The CDR3 protein is CASSVSGSSGQTDTQYF. The CDR3 DNA is TGCGCCAGCAGTGTTTCGGGGTCAAGCGGACAGACAGATACGCAGTATTTT.

This sequence joins TRBV28 and TRBJ2-2; 7 bases match TRBD2. The CDR3 consists of 13 residues. The V and J ends lost 8 bases and 4 bases, in that order; junction bases with no gene match: 4. The germline V gene has CDR1 MDHEN and CDR2 SYDVKM. CDR3 amino acids: CASGGRATGELFF. The DNA for the CDR3 is TGTGCCAGCGGGGGGAGGGCCACCGGGGAGCTGTTTTTT.

The chain links TRBV29-1 to TRBJ2-7, with 7 bases identical to TRBD1. V was clipped by 5 bases and J by 0 bases; unmatched bases: 4. This CDR3 contains 13 residues. The germline gives CDR1 SQVTM, CDR2 ANQGSEA. CDR3 sequence reads: CSVRQGLSYEQYF. The CDR3 DNA is TGCAGCGTTAGACAGGGTCTCTCCTACGAGCAGTACTTC.

This clone was seen a few times. The V call is TRBV5-1, the J call TRBJ2-5; D may be TRBD2 (7 bases). The length of the CDR3 is 13 residues. CDR1 is SGHRS, CDR2 YFSETQ, per germline. Trimming pared 6 bases from V and 13 bases from J, leaving 22 bases between. The CDR3 spells CASTSGDYGVWYF. The CDR3 nucleotides are TGCGCCAGCACCTCAGGGGACTACGGTGTATGGTACTTC.

The chain has TRBV2 and TRBJ2-7, with TRBD2 matching 9 bases. V gave up 3 bases and J gave up 3 bases; unmatched junction bases: 3. Germline loops: CDR1 SNHLY, CDR2 FYNNEI. This CDR3 is built from 14 residues. The CDR3 sequence: CASSDSGSLYEQYF. CDR3 nucleotide sequence: TGTGCCAGCAGTGATAGCGGGAGTCTCTACGAGCAGTACTTC.

The CDR3 region is CASSRQGVVSYNSPLHF. The CDR3 coding sequence is TGTGCCAGCAGTCGACAGGGGGTTGTCTCCTATAATTCACCCCTCCACTTT. The V call is TRBV2, the J call TRBJ1-6; 9 positions agree with TRBD1. Germline lookup yields CDR1 SNHLY and CDR2 FYNNEI. Trimming at V came to 5 bases and at J to 0 bases, leaving 5 bases not matched to a gene. This CDR3 contains 17 residues.

This rearrangement joins TRBV7-9 to TRBJ1-3, with D perhaps matching TRBD1 (6 bases). Trimming removed 1 base from V and 2 bases from J, with 9 bases in between. The CDR3 is 15 amino acids. The germline V gene encodes CDR1 SEHNR and CDR2 FQNEAQ (reference sequence). CDR3 region: CASSLVQGTGNTIYF. DNA for the CDR3: TGTGCCAGCAGCTTAGTTCAGGGGACTGGAAACACCATATATTTT.

The genes are TRBV5-6 and TRBJ1-2; TRBD1 might be the D (6 bases). The germline gives CDR1 SGHDT, CDR2 YYEEEE. This CDR3 comprises 14 residues. Trimming took 4 bases from V and 4 from J, leaving 14 bases between them. The CDR3, as DNA: TGTGCCAGCAGCGGGGGGGGCAGATCCTATGGCTACACCTTC. This sequence encodes CASSGGGRSYGYTF.

This clone was observed a few times. This sequence joins TRBV5-1 and TRBJ1-6; tentative D call: TRBD1 (6 bases). From germline, CDR1 is SGHRS and CDR2 YFSETQ. The CDR3 consists of 16 residues. Trimming took off 4 bases at V and 6 bases at J, with 17 bases between the two ends. The CDR3 sequence: CASSDSVGGLNSPLHF. CDR3 nucleotides: TGCGCCAGCAGCGACAGCGTTGGGGGCCTTAATTCACCCCTCCACTTT.

The gene calls are TRBV7-2 and TRBJ1-6; 7 bases are shared with TRBD1. The CDR3 contains 17 residues. From germline, CDR1 is SGHTA and CDR2 FQGNSA. V shed 6 bases, J shed 7 bases, and the junction held 15 bases outside the gene matches. The CDR3 sequence is CASSRGRDRNYNSPLHF. The CDR3 coding sequence is TGTGCCAGCAGTAGAGGCCGGGACAGAAACTACAATTCACCCCTCCACTTT.

The V gene is TRBV5-4, the J gene TRBJ2-7; TRBD2 aligns across 7 bases. The CDR3 has 12 amino acids. The V gene's germline CDR1 is SGHNT and CDR2 YYREEE (reference sequence). Losses at the gene ends were 3 bases for V and 4 bases for J; bases not matched to a gene: 1. The CDR3 sequence: CASSSGRYEQYF. CDR3 bases: TGTGCCAGCAGCTCCGGGAGGTACGAGCAGTACTTC.

The genes are TRBV19 and TRBJ2-7; 7 nucleotides match TRBD2. Germline V gives CDR1 LNHDA, CDR2 SQIVND (reference sequence). V shed 4 bases, J shed 2 bases, and the junction held 8 bases outside the gene matches. There are 15 residues in the CDR3. The CDR3 sequence: CASSRRASGAYEQYF. CDR3 DNA: TGTGCCAGTAGTAGGAGGGCTAGCGGTGCCTACGAGCAGTACTTC.

J is TRBJ2-7 and V is TRBV4-3; possibly TRBD2 for D (6 bases). The CDR3 has 15 residues. Trimming left V 4 bases short and J 1 base short, with 14 bases between. Germline V gene lookup returns CDR1 LGHNA and CDR2 YSLEER. The CDR3, as DNA: TGCGCCAGCAGCCCACGGGACTCCTATTCCTACGAGCAGTACTTC. Translating gives CASSPRDSYSYEQYF.